Sequencing of this T cell receptor beta chain was carried out in a study of CD8+ T cells in alopecia areata (dated by TCRdb to the late 2010s). About the investigation overall: The treated patients took part in an open-label pilot trial in which moderate-to-severe alopecia areata was treated with oral tofacitinib at 5 to 10 mg twice daily. TCRbeta CDR3 regions were amplified by immunoSEQ multiplex PCR using 35 Vbeta forward and 13 Jbeta reverse primers. Tofacitinib was given for 6 to 18 months, followed by 6 months of follow-up off drug to assess delayed response and recurrence. Scalp tissue and sorted CD4+ and CD8+ peripheral blood T cells from patchy and totalis/universalis alopecia areata patients and from healthy controls were covered by human TCRbeta sequencing. RNA was obtained with the PAXgene miRNA kit for fixed scalp, the miRNeasy kit for PBMCs, and the RNeasy kit for mouse skin. Biopsies were taken from tofacitinib-treated patients at baseline and again at 4 and 24 weeks into treatment, and several of those patients also had a later scalp biopsy. In both human patients and the C3H/HeJ mouse model, the study applied high-throughput TCRbeta sequencing to look at T cell clonal expansion in alopecia areata. Disease severity in treated patients was measured with the SALT score, which quantifies the percentage of affected scalp surface area. Clonality in the scalp was compared among normal scalp (n=4), patchy alopecia areata scalp (n=8), and alopecia totalis/universalis scalp (n=8).

General findings and caveats noted by the study authors: The treated cohort was small, with a single nonresponder, so links between baseline CD8+ expansion and response need larger studies. Compared with normal scalp, lesional scalp, particularly in alopecia totalis/universalis, had higher clonality and more expanded CD8+ clones, which suggests antigenic drive. Scalp clonality and the number of expanded CD8+ clones among the top 100 scalp clones were significantly decreased by tofacitinib. During tofacitinib treatment, many expanded lesional clones remained in scalp and blood, and this persistence may partly explain relapse after treatment is stopped. Shared TCR sequences between patients were less evident than in mice, which may be partly attributable to HLA diversity in the patient population. Unlike mouse skin, where gammadelta T cells dominate, normal human skin contains resident alphabeta T cells that get sequenced too, which complicates analysis of the scalp TCR repertoire.

Note on this clone: It lacks a known antigen. Per-base quality was not reported, and no clone a single base away is much larger than it.

CDR1 is given as PRHDT and CDR2 as FYEKMQ, both from the germline V gene (reference sequence). The CDR3 covers 13 residues, taking in both the cysteine and the phenylalanine. Of the read, only the CDR3 DNA is kept; its 39 bases are in frame from base 1. V was cut back by 2 bases and J by 7 bases, leaving a gap of 11 bases between them. The sample's treatment or condition label, decoded: oral pan-JAK inhibitor, 5-10 mg twice daily. Peripheral blood and lesional scalp punch biopsies were obtained from patients with alopecia areata. PBMCs were isolated by density centrifugation and stained for CD3, CD4 and CD8, and CD4+ and CD8+ T cells were sorted on a FACSAria. Library creation used the immunoSEQ multiplex PCR assay. RNA was extracted from all samples and reverse transcribed into cDNA as template for TCR sequencing. SuperScript III was used to make first-strand cDNA, primed with a 2:1 mix of oligo-dT and random hexamers. A synthetic immune receptor repertoire was used to assess amplification bias, and residual bias was removed computationally. The study's own analysis went as follows. Raw reads were preprocessed to remove errors, and CDR3 was defined by IMGT conventions from the conserved cysteine to phenylalanine. To get clonality, Shannon entropy was normalized by log2 of the number of productive unique TCRs and the result was subtracted from 1. CD4 or CD8 identity of scalp clones was inferred by cross-referencing scalp TCRbeta sequences with sorted blood CD4 and CD8 repertoires. What TCRdb holds here is the immuneACCESS table cut down to in-frame rearrangements. Part of the clones is not present; checked against another copy, under half of the missing clones reflect an unresolved V gene, and the others are unexplained. The V and J calls and clone size come from that table; D and trimming were worked out from the DNA. Across this sample there are hundreds of thousands of clones, with over 45% seen only once. Clones ranked in the top ten supply 0.75% to 0.95% of the sample.

The specimen comprised CD4+ T cells sorted from blood, sampled at approximately week 51, from a patient treated with tofacitinib. The clonotype was recovered from a human donor with alopecia areata. The chain joins TRBV13 to TRBJ1-2, with the D gene call left open. The nucleotide sequence is TGTGCCAGCAGCTTACTAGGGCTGGGTGGCTACACCTTC. It specifies CASSLLGLGGYTF.